These T cell receptor beta chains were read from a single sample in a study of CD8+CD57+ T cells in acquired aplastic anemia. TCRdb recomputed calls from the reads with MiXCR, one row per CDR3 protein. In the table there are under 200,000 distinct CDR3 sequences, around half of which are singletons. Sequenced sample: sorted CD4+, CD8+, or CD8+CD57+ T cells (not recorded which) from PBMCs. All receptors come from a human donor with aplastic anemia. The CDR3 runs from the conserved cysteine through the conserved F or W. D genes are given only for firm matches. Clone sizes are given selectively: once, few, many, or a class where the clone is expanded.

-	few	TRBV7-2	13	TRBJ1-3	CASSTPPGDTIYF	TGTGCCAGCAGCACCCCCCCCGGCGACACCATATATTTT
TRBD1	-	TRBV25-1	16	TRBJ1-6	CASSESQGAYNSPLHF	TGTGCCAGCAGTGAGTCCCAGGGGGCCTATAATTCACCCCTCCACTTT
TRBD2	many	TRBV9	19	TRBJ2-3	CASSVTDMRGLAGVGTQYF	TGTGCCAGCAGCGTAACCGATATGCGGGGACTAGCGGGGGTTGGCACGCAGTATTTT
TRBD2	-	TRBV24-1	15	TRBJ2-3	CATSDSRVAGTTQYF	TGTGCCACCAGTGATTCCCGGGTAGCGGGTACTACGCAGTATTTT
TRBD2	-	TRBV25-1	18	TRBJ2-5	CASSGTSGGASYQETQYF	TGTGCCAGCAGTGGGACTAGCGGGGGGGCCTCGTACCAAGAGACCCAGTACTTC
TRBD1	many	TRBV5-4	17	TRBJ2-3	CASSFPLTGVSTDTQYF	TGTGCCAGCAGCTTTCCTTTGACAGGGGTTAGCACAGATACGCAGTATTTT
-	-	TRBV2	15	TRBJ2-3	CASSSAGFSTDTQYF	TGTGCCAGCAGTTCGGCGGGCTTTAGCACAGATACGCAGTATTTT
TRBD1	many	TRBV2	13	TRBJ2-3	CASSTGGTDTQYF	TGTGCCAGCAGTACAGGGGGCACAGATACGCAGTATTTT
-	many	TRBV7-9	12	TRBJ2-7	CASSRLSYEQYF	TGTGCCAGCAGCCGCCTCTCCTACGAGCAGTACTTC
TRBD2	few	TRBV2	15	TRBJ2-3	CASSEPAGETDTQYF	TGTGCCAGCAGTGAACCAGCGGGAGAAACAGATACGCAGTATTTT
TRBD2	-	TRBV7-9	13	TRBJ2-5	CASSLGLAGIQYF	TGTGCCAGCAGCTTAGGACTAGCGGGGATCCAGTACTTC
-	many	TRBV7-9	13	TRBJ2-1	CAPTILSYNEQFF	TGTGCCCCAACCATTCTCTCCTACAATGAGCAGTTCTTC
TRBD2	many	TRBV10-3	16	TRBJ2-3	CAISVGSSGDTDTQYF	TGTGCCATCAGTGTGGGTTCTAGCGGGGATACAGATACGCAGTATTTT
-	-	TRBV20-1	13	TRBJ2-1	CSARGGFRNEQFF	TGCAGTGCTAGAGGAGGATTTAGGAATGAGCAGTTCTTC
-	-	TRBV19	14	TRBJ1-3	CASRGPYSGNTIYF	TGTGCCAGTAGGGGGCCGTACTCTGGAAACACCATATATTTT
-	many	TRBV20-1	14	TRBJ2-5	CSAIGGRAMKTQYF	TGCAGTGCTATCGGGGGCAGAGCCATGAAGACCCAGTACTTC
TRBD1	-	TRBV7-3	14	TRBJ2-5	CASSRDRAGETQYF	TGTGCCAGCAGCCGTGACAGGGCTGGGGAGACCCAGTACTTC
TRBD2	many	TRBV6-1	14	TRBJ2-1	CASSELAGTHEQFF	TGTGCCAGCAGTGAATTAGCGGGGACGCATGAGCAGTTCTTC
-	many	TRBV2	13	TRBJ2-5	CASTRRAQETQYF	TGTGCCAGCACGCGGCGGGCCCAAGAGACCCAGTACTTC
-	once	TRBV24-1	16	TRBJ2-3	CATSDLEGGYTDTQYF	TGTGCCACCAGTGATTTGGAGGGGGGTTACACAGATACGCAGTATTTT
TRBD1	many	TRBV2	15	TRBJ1-5	CASSEQGGVSQPQHF	TGTGCCAGCAGTGAACAAGGGGGCGTAAGTCAGCCCCAGCATTTT
-	few	TRBV6-2/TRBV6-3	15	TRBJ1-1	CASNNRGIPNTEAFF	TGTGCCAGCAACAACCGGGGTATTCCGAACACTGAAGCTTTCTTT
-	many	TRBV12-3/TRBV12-4	13	TRBJ1-2	CASSLLDDHGYTF	TGTGCCAGCAGTTTGTTGGATGACCATGGCTACACCTTC
-	few	TRBV10-2	12	TRBJ1-3	CASEGAGNTIYF	TGCGCCAGCGAGGGGGCTGGAAACACCATATATTTT
-	many	TRBV20-1	12	TRBJ1-5	CSARGGAQPQHF	TGCAGTGCTAGGGGGGGGGCCCAGCCCCAGCATTTT
-	many	TRBV20-1	12	TRBJ2-5	CSAEDKQETQYF	TGCAGTGCTGAAGACAAACAAGAGACCCAGTACTTC
TRBD1	many	TRBV2	15	TRBJ1-3	CASSGQDLFGNTIYF	TGTGCCAGCTCAGGACAGGACCTCTTTGGAAACACCATATATTTT
TRBD1	many	TRBV10-3	12	TRBJ1-1	CAISGTGSEAFF	TGTGCCATCAGTGGGACAGGTTCCGAAGCTTTCTTT